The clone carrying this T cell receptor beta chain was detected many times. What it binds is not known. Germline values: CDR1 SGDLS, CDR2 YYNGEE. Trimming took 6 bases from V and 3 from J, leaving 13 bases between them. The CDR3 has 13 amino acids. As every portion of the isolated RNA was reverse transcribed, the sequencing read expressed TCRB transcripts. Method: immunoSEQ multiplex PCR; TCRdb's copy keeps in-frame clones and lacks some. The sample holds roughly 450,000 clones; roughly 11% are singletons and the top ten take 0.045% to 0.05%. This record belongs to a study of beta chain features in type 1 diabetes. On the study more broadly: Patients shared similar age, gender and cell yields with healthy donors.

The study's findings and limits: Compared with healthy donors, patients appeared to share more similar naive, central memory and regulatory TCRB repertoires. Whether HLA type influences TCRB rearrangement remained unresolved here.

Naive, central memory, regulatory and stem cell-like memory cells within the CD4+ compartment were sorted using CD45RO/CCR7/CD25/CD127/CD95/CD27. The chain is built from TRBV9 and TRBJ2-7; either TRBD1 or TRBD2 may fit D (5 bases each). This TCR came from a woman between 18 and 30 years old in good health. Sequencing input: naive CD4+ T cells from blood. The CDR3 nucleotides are TGTGCCAGCAACCGGGACCAAGACTACGAGCAGTACTTC. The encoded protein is CASNRDQDYEQYF.